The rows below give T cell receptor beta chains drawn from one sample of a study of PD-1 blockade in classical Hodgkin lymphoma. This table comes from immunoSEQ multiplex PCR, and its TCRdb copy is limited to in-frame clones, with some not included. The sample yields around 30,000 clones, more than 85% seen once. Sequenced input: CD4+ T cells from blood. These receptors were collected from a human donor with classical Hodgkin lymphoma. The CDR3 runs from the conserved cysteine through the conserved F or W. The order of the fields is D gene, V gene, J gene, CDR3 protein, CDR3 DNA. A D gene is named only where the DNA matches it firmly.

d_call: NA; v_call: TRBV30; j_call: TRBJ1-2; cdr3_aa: CAWSVGIGYGYTF; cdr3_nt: TGTGCCTGGAGTGTGGGGATCGGCTATGGCTACACCTTC
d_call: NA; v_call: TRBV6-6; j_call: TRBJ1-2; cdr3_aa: CASSSLAQGSDGYTF; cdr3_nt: TGTGCCAGCAGTTCTCTAGCTCAAGGATCAGATGGCTACACCTTC
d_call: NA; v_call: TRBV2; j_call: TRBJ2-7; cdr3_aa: CASTHRATYEQYF; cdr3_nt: TGTGCCAGCACCCACAGGGCCACCTACGAGCAGTACTTC
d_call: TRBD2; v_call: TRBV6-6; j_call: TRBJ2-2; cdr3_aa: CASSYSGGRAGELFF; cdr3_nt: TGTGCCAGCAGTTACTCGGGCGGGAGAGCCGGGGAGCTGTTTTTT
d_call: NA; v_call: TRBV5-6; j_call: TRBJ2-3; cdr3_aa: CASSLASVGTDTQYF; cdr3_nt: TGTGCCAGCAGCTTGGCTAGCGTGGGCACAGATACGCAGTATTTT
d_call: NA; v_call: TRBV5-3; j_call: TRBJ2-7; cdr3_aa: CARSPSRCEQYF; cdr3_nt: TGTGCCAGAAGCCCATCGCGTTGCGAGCAGTACTTC
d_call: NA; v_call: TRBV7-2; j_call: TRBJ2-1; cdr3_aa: CASSLAGQLYNEQFF; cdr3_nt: TGTGCCAGCAGCTTAGCGGGGCAATTATACAATGAGCAGTTCTTC
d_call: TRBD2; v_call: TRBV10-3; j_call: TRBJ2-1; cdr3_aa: CAISKGLAGEASEQFF; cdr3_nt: TGTGCCATCAGCAAGGGACTAGCTGGGGAGGCGAGTGAGCAGTTCTTC
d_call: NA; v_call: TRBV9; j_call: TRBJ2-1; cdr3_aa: CASSVAASAYNEQFF; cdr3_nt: TGTGCCAGCAGCGTAGCAGCTAGCGCGTACAATGAGCAGTTCTTC
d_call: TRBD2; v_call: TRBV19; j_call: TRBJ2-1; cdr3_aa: CASSIESWRGGLNEQFF; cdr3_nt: TGTGCCAGTAGTATAGAGAGTTGGCGGGGGGGCCTCAATGAGCAGTTCTTC